This TCR beta chain was obtained from a study of blood T cell repertoires in COVID-19 (dated by TCRdb to about 2020). Notes on the research overall: Samples from collaborators originated in the United States, Italy and Spain and spanned both the acute and convalescent phases of COVID-19. The dataset comprised deeply sampled blood TCRbeta repertoires from subjects exposed to, actively infected with, or recovered from COVID-19. Where available, HLA class I and class II types were obtained from metadata supplied by the sample provider rather than from assay-based typing. The repertoires were released in a freely available public database meant as a resource for research on the immune response to SARS-CoV-2. Sample metadata almost always included a de-identified subject ID, COVID-19 status, age in years and sex. Samples came from the ongoing ImmuneRACE study (first 160 participants) plus 1,254 subjects from 6 global collaborators. The material from the prospective study consisted of cDNA or gDNA derived from T cells, B-cell-depleted T cells, or PBMCs. What the research found in general, with its limitations: How much clinical and demographic metadata was included differed by source and by participant, and the metadata was provided uncurated.

With respect to this clone: There is no known antigen for this receptor. No base qualities exist here, and no much larger clone lies one base off it.

The immunoSEQ Assay, a bias-controlled multiplex PCR, was used to amplify TCRbeta CDR3 regions from genomic DNA. In the paper's pipeline: The number of nucleated cells in each sample was estimated by amplification of reference gene primers within the assay. To quantify the absolute abundance of each unique TCRbeta CDR3 rearrangement, sequence reads were collapsed and filtered. For each sample, productive Simpson clonality was calculated as the square root of Simpson's diversity index over productive rearrangements. TCRdb obtained this table from immuneACCESS and retained in-frame rearrangements with V and J assigned. These tables miss some clones; where compared with another copy, unresolved V genes account for less than half of the shortfall, and the remainder is unexplained. V and J calls plus clone size are reproduced from that table; the DNA served to infer D and trimming. The sample yields nearly 90,000 clones; roughly 70% were counted once. The ten largest clones add up to around 14% of the sample.

As encoded in the germline V gene, CDR1 is MNHEY while CDR2 is SVGAGI. The CDR3 contains 13 residues, cysteine and phenylalanine counted. The retained sequence is limited to the CDR3, 39 bases, with the frame set at the first base. Relative to germline, V is 6 bases shorter and J is 4 bases shorter, with 10 bases between their ends. The collaborating institutions used their own protocols to collect whole blood in K2EDTA tubes. For TCRbeta analysis, collaborator samples were shipped as frozen whole blood, as isolated PBMCs, or as DNA extracted from either sample type. The TCR comes from a woman aged 80 or over with acute or convalescent COVID-19. This chain joins TRBV6-5 to TRBJ1-3, with the D gene not confidently named. Sequencing was performed on peripheral blood. The CDR3 region: CASRTSQGNTIYF. The DNA is TGTGCCAGCAGAACATCCCAGGGAAACACCATATATTTT.